This T cell receptor beta chain was captured by sequencing in a study of blood T cell repertoires in COVID-19. Study as a whole: Acute-phase and convalescent COVID-19 samples originated in the United States, Italy and Spain. Sources were T cells, B-cell-depleted T cells, or PBMCs; the material itself was cDNA or gDNA.

The CDR3 totals 16 residues. V gave up 5 bases and J gave up 5 bases; unmatched junction bases: 12. CDR1 and CDR2 from the germline V gene are SGHTA and FQGTGA. Assay: immunoSEQ multiplex PCR; the TCRdb copy retains only in-frame clones and omits some. Among under 50,000 clones listed, 90% were seen once. V is TRBV7-3 and J is TRBJ2-5, with TRBD2 matching over 9 bases. Input material: peripheral blood. The clonotype comes from a man between 65 and 80 years old with active COVID-19. The CDR3 DNA reads TGTGCCAGCAGCCTCGACGGGACTAGCTATCTCGAGACCCAGTACTTC. Residues: CASSLDGTSYLETQYF.